This T cell receptor (beta chain) was observed in a study of CD8+ T cells in alopecia areata. Study conclusions and caveats: Normal scalp showed lower clonality than lesional scalp, especially alopecia totalis/universalis.

It was cDNA, reverse transcribed from extracted RNA, that served as the sequencing template. Clones were sequenced by immunoSEQ multiplex PCR, and TCRdb holds only the in-frame ones, with some missing. The profile shows more than 100,000 clones, 58% of them singletons. Peripheral blood and lesional scalp punch biopsies were taken from alopecia areata patients. T lymphocytes (CD4+ and CD8+) were sorted from PBMCs. About this clone itself: What it recognizes is unknown.

The sample consisted of CD4+ T cells sorted from blood, taken at week 0. The sequence came from a human donor with alopecia areata.

The CDR3 DNA reads TGCGCCAGCAGCCCGACTGACACAGGGGCCTACGAGCAGTACTTC. Amino acid sequence: CASSPTDTGAYEQYF. The chain has TRBV4-1 and TRBJ2-7; 7 nucleotides align to TRBD1. J gave up 2 bases and V 4 bases, and 8 bases lay outside the gene matches. CDR3 length: 15 residues. Germline-derived CDR1 and CDR2 are MGHRA and YSYEKL.